This T cell receptor beta chain is drawn from a study of T cell changes during pregnancy in multiple sclerosis. Between the trimmed V and J ends, which lost 1 base and 4 bases, there was a span of 20 bases. The germline gives CDR1 SGHRS, CDR2 YFSETQ. The CDR3 sequence is 17 residues long. Sequencing was performed with immunoSEQ multiplex PCR; in TCRdb, only in-frame clones are kept and a portion is missing. The sample shows tens of thousands of clones, about 92% of them seen only once. The sequence was collected from a female donor with multiple sclerosis, enrolled in a pregnancy study. Sequenced material: peripheral blood, taken before pregnancy. The chain couples TRBV5-1 to TRBJ1-1; maybe TRBD1 (6 bases). The CDR3, as DNA: TGCGCCAGCAGCTTGTGGGGGTATAGGGGGAGTGGCACTGAAGCTTTCTTT. Translating gives CASSLWGYRGSGTEAFF.